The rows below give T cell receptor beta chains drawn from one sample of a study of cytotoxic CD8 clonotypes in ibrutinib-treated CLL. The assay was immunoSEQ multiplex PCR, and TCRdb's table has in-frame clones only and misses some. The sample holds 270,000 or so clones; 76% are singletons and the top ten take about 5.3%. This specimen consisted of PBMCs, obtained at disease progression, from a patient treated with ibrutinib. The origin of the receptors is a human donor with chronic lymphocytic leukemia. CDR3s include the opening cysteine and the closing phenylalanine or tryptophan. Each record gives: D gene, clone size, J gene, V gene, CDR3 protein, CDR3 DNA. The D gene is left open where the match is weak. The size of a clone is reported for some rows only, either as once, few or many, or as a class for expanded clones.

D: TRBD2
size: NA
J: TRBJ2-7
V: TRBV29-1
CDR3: CSVEERLAGVFAYEQYF
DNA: TGCAGCGTTGAAGAAAGGCTAGCGGGAGTTTTCGCCTACGAGCAGTACTTC

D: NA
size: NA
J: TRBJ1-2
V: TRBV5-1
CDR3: CASSTAPSNYGYTF
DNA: TGCGCCAGCAGCACGGCTCCTTCTAACTATGGCTACACCTTC

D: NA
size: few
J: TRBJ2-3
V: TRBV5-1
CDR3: CASSLTGYTDTQYF
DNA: TGCGCCAGCAGCTTAACAGGTTACACAGATACGCAGTATTTT

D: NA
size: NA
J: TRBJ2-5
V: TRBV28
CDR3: CASREEDAQYF
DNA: TGTGCCAGCAGAGAGGAGGACGCCCAGTACTTC

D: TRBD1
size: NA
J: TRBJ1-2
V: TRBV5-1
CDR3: CASSLAQGLYGYTF
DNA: TGCGCCAGCAGCTTGGCACAGGGGCTCTATGGCTACACCTTC

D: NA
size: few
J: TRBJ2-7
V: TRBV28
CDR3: CASSLPGTYEQYF
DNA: TGTGCCAGCAGTTTACCTGGTACCTACGAGCAGTACTTC

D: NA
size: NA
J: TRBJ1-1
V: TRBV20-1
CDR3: CSANVLDEAFF
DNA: TGCAGTGCTAATGTGCTGGACGAAGCTTTCTTT

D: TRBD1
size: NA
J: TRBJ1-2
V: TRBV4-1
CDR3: CASSHPTGVGGYTF
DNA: TGCGCCAGCAGCCATCCGACAGGGGTTGGTGGCTACACCTTC

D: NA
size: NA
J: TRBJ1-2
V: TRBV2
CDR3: CASSSIYGGYTF
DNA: TGTGCCAGCAGCAGTATCTATGGTGGCTACACCTTC

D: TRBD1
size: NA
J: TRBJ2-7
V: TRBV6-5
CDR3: CASSPGGAAYEQYF
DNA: TGTGCCAGCAGTCCAGGGGGCGCCGCCTACGAGCAGTACTTC

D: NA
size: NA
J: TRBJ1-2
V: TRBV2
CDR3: CASLPRRGNYGYTF
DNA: TGTGCCAGCTTACCGAGACGGGGGAACTATGGCTACACCTTC

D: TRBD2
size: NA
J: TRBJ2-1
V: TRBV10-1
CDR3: CASSEGSGSYNEQFF
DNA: TGCGCCAGCAGTGAGGGTAGCGGGAGTTACAATGAGCAGTTCTTC

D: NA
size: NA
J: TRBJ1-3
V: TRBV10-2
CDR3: CASSESRAPGASSGNTIYF
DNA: TGCGCCAGCAGTGAGTCGCGGGCCCCGGGGGCAAGCTCTGGAAACACCATATATTTT

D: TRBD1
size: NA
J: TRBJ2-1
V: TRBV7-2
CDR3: CASSTDRGRGDEQFF
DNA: TGTGCCAGCAGCACGGACAGGGGGCGCGGGGATGAGCAGTTCTTC

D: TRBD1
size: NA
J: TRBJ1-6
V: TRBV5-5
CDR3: CASSPETGRNSPLHF
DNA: TGTGCCAGCAGCCCAGAGACAGGGAGAAATTCACCCCTCCACTTT

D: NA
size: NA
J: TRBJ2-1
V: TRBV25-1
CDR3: CASSEETGYQQFF
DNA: TGTGCCAGCAGTGAGGAAACAGGGTATCAGCAGTTCTTC

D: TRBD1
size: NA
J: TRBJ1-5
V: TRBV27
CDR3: CASSWTGNSNQPQHF
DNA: TGTGCCAGCAGTTGGACAGGCAACAGCAATCAGCCCCAGCATTTT

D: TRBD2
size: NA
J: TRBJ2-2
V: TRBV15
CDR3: CATSAGLAAGELFF
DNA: TGTGCCACCAGCGCAGGACTAGCGGCCGGGGAGCTGTTTTTT

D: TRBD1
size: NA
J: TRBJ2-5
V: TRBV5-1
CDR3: CASSLDPGGEGETQYF
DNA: TGCGCCAGCAGCTTGGACCCAGGGGGAGAAGGGGAGACCCAGTACTTC

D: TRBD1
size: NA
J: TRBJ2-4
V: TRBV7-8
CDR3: CASSPGTVENIQYF
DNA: TGTGCCAGCAGCCCTGGGACAGTAGAAAACATTCAGTACTTC

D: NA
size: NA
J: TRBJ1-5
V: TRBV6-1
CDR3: CASSVSRAGNQPQHF
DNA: TGTGCCAGCAGTGTCTCCAGGGCGGGGAATCAGCCCCAGCATTTT

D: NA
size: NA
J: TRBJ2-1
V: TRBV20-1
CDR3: CSARLDYEQFF
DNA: TGCAGTGCTAGACTGGACTATGAGCAGTTCTTC

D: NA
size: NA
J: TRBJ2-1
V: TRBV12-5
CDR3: CASGLNLKVGGSYNEQFF
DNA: TGTGCTAGTGGTTTGAATCTAAAAGTAGGGGGCTCCTACAATGAGCAGTTCTTC

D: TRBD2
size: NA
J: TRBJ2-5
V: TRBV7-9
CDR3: CASSGSGAQETQYF
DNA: TGTGCCAGCAGCGGTAGCGGGGCTCAAGAGACCCAGTACTTC

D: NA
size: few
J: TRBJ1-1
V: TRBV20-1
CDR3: CSASTGGF
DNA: TGCAGTGCCTCGACAGGAGGTTTT

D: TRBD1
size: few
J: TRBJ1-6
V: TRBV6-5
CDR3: CASSLRTGPTLHF
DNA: TGTGCCAGCAGTCTCCGGACAGGGCCCACCCTCCACTTT

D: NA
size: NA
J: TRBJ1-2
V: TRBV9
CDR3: CASRKTTNYGYTF
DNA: TGTGCCAGCAGAAAGACAACTAACTATGGCTACACCTTC

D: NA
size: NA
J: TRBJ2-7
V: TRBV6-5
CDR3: CASSYPTGSGIYEQYF
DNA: TGTGCCAGCAGTTACCCCACAGGGAGCGGGATCTACGAGCAGTACTTC

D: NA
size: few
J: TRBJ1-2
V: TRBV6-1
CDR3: CATSLGAGGYTF
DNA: TGTGCCACCTCGCTCGGGGCGGGCGGCTACACCTTC

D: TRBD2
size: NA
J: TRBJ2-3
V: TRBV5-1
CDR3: CASSYRAGGTDTQYF
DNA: TGCGCCAGCAGCTATAGAGCGGGAGGGACAGATACGCAGTATTTT

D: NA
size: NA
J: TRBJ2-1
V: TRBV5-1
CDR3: CASSPVRYNEQFF
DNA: TGCGCCAGCAGCCCCGTTCGGTACAATGAGCAGTTCTTC

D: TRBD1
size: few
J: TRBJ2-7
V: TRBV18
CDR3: CASSPPYRDRGSYEQYF
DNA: TGTGCCAGCTCACCACCTTACCGGGACAGGGGCTCCTACGAGCAGTACTTC

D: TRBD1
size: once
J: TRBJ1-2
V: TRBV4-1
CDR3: CASSLQGLYGYTF
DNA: TGCGCCAGCAGCCTACAGGGGCTCTATGGCTACACCTTC

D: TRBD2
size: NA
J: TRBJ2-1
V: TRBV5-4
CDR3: CASSTRTSGSSYNEQFF
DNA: TGTGCCAGCAGCACCAGGACTAGCGGGAGCTCCTACAATGAGCAGTTCTTC

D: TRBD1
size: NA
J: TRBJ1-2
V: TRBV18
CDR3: CASSRDQGAKGYTF
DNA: TGTGCCAGCTCACGCGACCAGGGGGCGAAGGGCTACACCTTC

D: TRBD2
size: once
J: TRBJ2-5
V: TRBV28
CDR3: CASSILGGAEETQYF
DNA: TGTGCCAGTTCCATCCTCGGGGGGGCGGAGGAGACCCAGTACTTC

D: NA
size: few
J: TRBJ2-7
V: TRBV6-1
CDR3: CASSWRSYEQYF
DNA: TGTGCCAGCAGTTGGAGGTCCTACGAGCAGTACTTC

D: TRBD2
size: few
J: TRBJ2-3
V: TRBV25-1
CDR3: CASSGGSRADTQYF
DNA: TGTGCCAGCAGTGGCGGGAGTAGGGCAGATACGCAGTATTTT

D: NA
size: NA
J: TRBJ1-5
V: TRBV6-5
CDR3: CASSTGNQPQHF
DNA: TGTGCCAGCAGTACAGGAAATCAGCCCCAGCATTTT

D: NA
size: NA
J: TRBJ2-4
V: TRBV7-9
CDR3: CASSFTQGAKNIQYF
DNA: TGTGCCAGCAGCTTCACCCAGGGGGCCAAAAACATTCAGTACTTC

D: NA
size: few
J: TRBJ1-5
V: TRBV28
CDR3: CASSPGNQPQHF
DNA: TGTGCCAGTTCCCCGGGCAATCAGCCCCAGCATTTT

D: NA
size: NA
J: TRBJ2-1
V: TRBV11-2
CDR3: CASSRLANEQFF
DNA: TGTGCCAGCAGCCGTCTTGCCAATGAGCAGTTCTTC

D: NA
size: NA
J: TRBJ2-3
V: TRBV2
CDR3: CASSAGARGSTQYF
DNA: TGTGCCAGCAGTGCCGGGGCTAGAGGTTCTACGCAGTATTTT

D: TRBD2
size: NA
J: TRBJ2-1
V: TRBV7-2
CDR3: CASSLVAGGTFNNEQFF
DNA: TGTGCCAGCAGCTTAGTGGCGGGGGGAACTTTTAACAATGAGCAGTTCTTC

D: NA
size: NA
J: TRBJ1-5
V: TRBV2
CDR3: CASRRDFQPQHF
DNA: TGTGCCAGCAGGAGGGACTTTCAGCCCCAGCATTTT

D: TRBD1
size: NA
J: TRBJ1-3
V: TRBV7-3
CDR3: CASSLIGDRGPGNTIYF
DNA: TGTGCCAGCAGCTTAATTGGAGACAGGGGGCCTGGGAACACCATATATTTT

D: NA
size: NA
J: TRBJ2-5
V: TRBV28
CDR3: CASSLGGGWETQYF
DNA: TGTGCCAGCAGTCTAGGGGGGGGTTGGGAGACCCAGTACTTC

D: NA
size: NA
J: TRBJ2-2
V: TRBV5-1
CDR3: CASSLGFSQAGELFF
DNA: TGCGCCAGCAGCTTGGGCTTTTCCCAAGCCGGGGAGCTGTTTTTT

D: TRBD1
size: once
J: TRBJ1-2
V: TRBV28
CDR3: CASSSSGTGVDGYTF
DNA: TGTGCCAGCAGTTCATCCGGGACAGGGGTGGATGGCTACACCTTC

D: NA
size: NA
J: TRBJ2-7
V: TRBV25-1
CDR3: CASRSSYEQYF
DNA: TGTGCCAGCAGGAGCTCCTACGAGCAGTACTTC

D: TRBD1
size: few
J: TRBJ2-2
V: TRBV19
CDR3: CASSRTGTGELFF
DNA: TGTGCCAGTAGTAGGACAGGAACCGGGGAGCTGTTTTTT

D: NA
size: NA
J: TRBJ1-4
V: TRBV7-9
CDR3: CASSVPGPQNEKLFF
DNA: TGTGCCAGCAGCGTCCCGGGACCACAAAATGAAAAACTGTTTTTT

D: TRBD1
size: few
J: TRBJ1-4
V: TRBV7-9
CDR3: CASSSRTGEGEKLFF
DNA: TGTGCCAGCAGCTCGAGGACAGGGGAGGGCGAAAAACTGTTTTTT

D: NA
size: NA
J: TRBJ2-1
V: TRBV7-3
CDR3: CASSRGASNEQFF
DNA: TGTGCCAGCAGCCGAGGGGCATCAAATGAGCAGTTCTTC